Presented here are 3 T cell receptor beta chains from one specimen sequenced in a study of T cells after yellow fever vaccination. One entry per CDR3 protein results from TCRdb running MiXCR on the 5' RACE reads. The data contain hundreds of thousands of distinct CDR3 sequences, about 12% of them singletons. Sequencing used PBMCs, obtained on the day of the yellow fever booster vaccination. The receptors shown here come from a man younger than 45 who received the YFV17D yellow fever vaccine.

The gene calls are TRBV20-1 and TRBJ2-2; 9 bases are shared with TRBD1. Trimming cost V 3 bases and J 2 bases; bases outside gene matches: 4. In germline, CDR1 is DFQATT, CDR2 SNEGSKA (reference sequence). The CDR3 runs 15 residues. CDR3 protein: CSARGTGLNTGELFF. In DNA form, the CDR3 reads TGCAGTGCTAGGGGGACAGGGCTAAACACCGGGGAGCTGTTTTTT.

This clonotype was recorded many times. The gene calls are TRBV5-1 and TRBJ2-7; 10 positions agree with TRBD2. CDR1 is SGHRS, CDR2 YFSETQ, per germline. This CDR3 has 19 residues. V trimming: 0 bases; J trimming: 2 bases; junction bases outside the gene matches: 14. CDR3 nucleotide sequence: TGCGCCAGCAGCTTGGCCAGGTCGGGTCTAGCGGGAGCCACCTACGAGCAGTACTTC. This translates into CASSLARSGLAGATYEQYF.

CDR3 amino acids: CSARGPVCLTQYF. CDR3 in DNA: TGCAGTGCTAGAGGGCCAGTATGCTTGACGCAGTATTTT. The gene calls are TRBV20-1 and TRBJ2-3; D is undetermined. CDR3 size: 13 residues. CDR1 and CDR2 (germline): DFQATT, SNEGSKA (reference sequence). The V end was cut by 1 base, the J end by 9 bases, with 14 bases between.